This T cell receptor beta chain was sequenced in a study of blood T cell repertoires in COVID-19. Turning to the study itself: Acute and convalescent COVID-19 samples came from the United States, Italy and Spain.

Germline V lookup: CDR1 KGHSH, CDR2 LQKENI. The CDR3 runs to 14 residues. V gave up 4 bases and J gave up 4 bases; unmatched junction bases: 4. Original analysis: Estimates of nucleated cell counts were drawn from the amplification of reference gene primers. Assay used: immunoSEQ multiplex PCR; TCRdb lists only in-frame clones, some missing. The DNA was the basis for D and trimming; V, J and clone size are from that table. The sample has about 150,000 clones, just over 85% seen once; the top ten hold roughly 3.3%. V is TRBV18 and J is TRBJ1-1; the match to TRBD1 covers 9 bases. The clonotype comes from a man aged 65 to 85 with acute or convalescent COVID-19. The sequenced material came from peripheral blood. The CDR3 sequence is CASSRTGDGTEAFF. The CDR3 DNA sequence: TGTGCCAGCTCACGGACAGGGGACGGCACTGAAGCTTTCTTT.